This T cell receptor beta chain was captured by sequencing in a study of blood T cells in healthy people across ages. Notes on this clonotype: What it recognizes is unknown.

Points from the study as a whole: Not knowing donor CMV status may have confounded expanded clonotype changes.

V lost 4 bases and J lost 11, with 23 bases in between. This CDR3 comprises 15 residues. CDR1 ENHRY and CDR2 SYGVKD come from the germline V gene. A second 7 to 11 cycle PCR used barcoded and J-beta primers. From the 5' RACE reads, TCRdb called clonotypes with MiXCR, one entry per CDR3 protein. The sample contains roughly 1.4 million distinct CDR3 sequences, roughly 60% of which appear only once. Sequencing was carried out using blood. The TCR sequence derives from a man aged 18 to 29 in good health. The J gene is TRBJ2-5, the V gene TRBV10-3; unclear D gene. CDR3 amino acids: CAISVDGPSYNEQYF. In DNA form, the CDR3 reads TGTGCCATCAGTGTAGACGGACCCTCCTACAATGAGCAGTACTTC.